A selection of T cell receptor beta chains follows, all from one sample in a study of cytotoxic CD8 clonotypes in ibrutinib-treated CLL. The repertoire was sequenced with immunoSEQ multiplex PCR; TCRdb's copy has only in-frame clones and lacks some. This repertoire shows about 50,000 clones, 75% to 90% found once; its top ten account for around 21%. The sample here was PBMCs, taken after 24 months of ibrutinib treatment. The receptors come from a human donor with chronic lymphocytic leukemia. Both conserved end residues are part of each CDR3. The order of the fields is D gene, V gene, clone size, J gene, CDR3 DNA, CDR3 protein. The D gene is left open where the match is weak. Clone size is given for some rows only: seen once, a few or many times, or a class if the clone is expanded.

>TRBD2|TRBV9|-|TRBJ2-1
TGTGCCAGCAGCCGGACTAGCGGTCTGGGGTCTTCCTACAATGAGCAGTTCTTC
CASSRTSGLGSSYNEQFF
>-|TRBV27|-|TRBJ1-1
TGTGCCAGCAGTACCATCCTCAGGGAACGGGCCACTGAAGCTTTCTTT
CASSTILRERATEAFF
>-|TRBV2|-|TRBJ2-7
TGTGCCAGCATTCGTCTAGCCTCACGTCCCTACGAGCAGTACTTC
CASIRLASRPYEQYF
>TRBD2|TRBV9|-|TRBJ2-7
TGTGCCAGCAGCGTAGAACTAGCGGGGGGCCACGAGCAGTACTTC
CASSVELAGGHEQYF
>-|TRBV9|-|TRBJ2-5
TGTGCCAGCAGCGGCCAATCCTGGGAGACCCAGTACTTC
CASSGQSWETQYF
>-|TRBV5-4|-|TRBJ1-2
TGTGCCAGCAGCTCGGGAGCGGACAGCCAGGGCTACACCTTC
CASSSGADSQGYTF
>TRBD1|TRBV29-1|-|TRBJ2-7
TGCAGCGCCTCGGACAGGGCCGGGGCCCAGTACTTC
CSASDRAGAQYF
>-|TRBV7-9|once|TRBJ2-2
TGTGCCAGCAGCCCCCGTGGTAGCGCCAACACCGGGGAGCTGTTTTTT
CASSPRGSANTGELFF
>TRBD1|TRBV12-5|-|TRBJ1-1
TGTGCTAGTGGTTTGGCCCCGCCCGACAGGGGGCCGAACACTGAAGCTTTCTTT
CASGLAPPDRGPNTEAFF
>TRBD2|TRBV7-2|-|TRBJ2-3
TGTGCCAGCAGCGCAATTCGGCGGACCGCCGGGAGGGGAGATACGCAGTATTTT
CASSAIRRTAGRGDTQYF
>TRBD1|TRBV15|few|TRBJ1-3
TGTGCCACCAGCGAAAAAGGAGCCAGGGACAGGGGGATGCGCGGAAACACCATATATTTT
CATSEKGARDRGMRGNTIYF
>TRBD1|TRBV2|-|TRBJ2-1
TGTGCCAGCAGTCGGGACAGGGCCGTTTACAATGAGCAGTTCTTC
CASSRDRAVYNEQFF